This TCR beta chain came from a study of post-analysis software for immune sequencing data. Study conclusions and caveats: Comparison of patients with controls showed about 5 TRBV segments more frequent in patients, TRBV5-6, TRBV5-1 and TRBV20-1 among them.

This clonotype was picked up a small number of times. Its specificity is not known. Each TCR beta cDNA library carried unique molecular identifiers. TCRdb analysed the PCR reads with MiXCR anew, one entry per CDR3 protein. The table records more than 450,000 distinct CDR3 sequences, roughly 34% of them present only once. The CDR3 has 15 residues. Germline CDR1 and CDR2: SGHKS and YYEKEE (reference sequence). Trimming stripped 2 bases from V and 4 bases from J, with 15 bases between. V usage is TRBV5-5 and J usage is TRBJ2-5, with D hard to call. The sequence derives from a girl under 18 with multiple sclerosis. The source material was blood. CDR3 nucleotides: TGTGCCAGCAGCTTTTCGCCTCTAGTTAGAGAGACCCAGTACTTC. Protein sequence: CASSFSPLVRETQYF.